Below are 21 T cell receptor beta chains sequenced from a single sample in a study of CD8+CD57+ T cells in acquired aplastic anemia. Previously, flow cytometry had revealed CD8+CD57+ cell expansion in the patients chosen for sequencing. Researchers used genomic DNA as the template to profile TCR beta VDJ and CDR3. In TCRdb, the reads were re-called with MiXCR into one record per CDR3 protein. Among around 500,000 distinct CDR3 sequences listed, about a third were seen once. Sequenced material: sorted CD4+, CD8+, or CD8+CD57+ T cells (not recorded which) from PBMCs. These receptors came from a human donor with aplastic anemia.

This clonotype has just a few counts. The rearrangement links TRBV20-1 to TRBJ2-5; a weak D match, TRBD2 (6 bases). Germline V gives CDR1 DFQATT, CDR2 SNEGSKA (reference sequence). The CDR3 consists of 14 residues. The V and J ends lost 2 bases and 5 bases respectively, with 15 bases between them. The CDR3 DNA reads as TGCAGTGCTAGAAATTGGCGGGGTGGGGAGACCCAGTACTTC. It specifies CSARNWRGGETQYF.

The chain employs TRBV5-1 and TRBJ2-3; either TRBD1 or TRBD2 may supply D (5 bases each). The CDR3 is 13 amino acids. The V gene's germline CDR1 is SGHRS and CDR2 YFSETQ. Trimming took off 2 bases at V and 13 bases at J, with 17 bases between the two ends. The CDR3 coding sequence is TGCGCCAGCAGCTTAGATCAGGGAAGGCGGGAGTATTTT. Protein sequence: CASSLDQGRREYF.

V gene TRBV6-5 combines with J gene TRBJ1-1; 7 bases agree with TRBD1. The V segment lost 2 bases and the J segment 1 base; nucleotides outside the gene matches: 4. The CDR3 runs to 15 residues. The germline CDR1 and CDR2 sequences are MNHEY and SVGAGI. CDR3 region: CASSYRGQENTEAFF. The CDR3 DNA reads TGTGCCAGCAGTTACCGAGGACAGGAGAACACTGAAGCTTTCTTT.

Concerning this clonotype itself: At one end the junction does not follow the germline gene, possibly because of a read error. The gene calls are TRBV7-7 and TRBJ2-7; D assignment may be TRBD1 or TRBD2 (5 bases each). This CDR3 comprises 13 residues. CDR1 is SSHAT and CDR2 is FNYEAQ in the germline V gene (reference sequence). The DNA for the CDR3 is TGTGCTAGCAGCCGGGACGGCTTAAGGGAGCAGTACTTC. It specifies CASSRDGLREQYF.

Many counts were recorded for this clonotype. The chain recombines TRBV10-2 with TRBJ2-5; 12 positions agree with TRBD2. Per the germline V gene, CDR1 is WSHSY and CDR2 is SAAADI. This CDR3 contains 15 residues. J was trimmed by 5 bases and V by 6 bases; bases with no gene match: 7. DNA for the CDR3: TGCGCCAGCAGGACCACTAGCGGGAGGAAGGAGACCCAGTACTTC. Translating gives CASRTTSGRKETQYF.

At least ten counts were recorded for this clonotype. The genes are TRBV9 and TRBJ2-1, with 7 positions matching TRBD2. The V gene's germline CDR1 is SGDLS and CDR2 YYNGEE. With 0 bases clipped from V and 5 bases from J, the junction kept 5 bases outside the gene matches. The CDR3 extends over 15 amino acids. CDR3 in DNA: TGTGCCAGCAGCGTAGCGTCTAGCGGCGACAATGAGCAGTTCTTC. It codes for CASSVASSGDNEQFF.

This clonotype has a handful of counts. The chain joins TRBV6-2 or TRBV6-3 to TRBJ1-1; D call uncertain. The CDR3 sequence is 14 residues long. V was shortened by 2 bases and J by 6 bases, with 13 bases between the two germline ends. CDR1 and CDR2 (germline): MNHEY, SVGEGT. The CDR3 sequence is CASSYGNVRPEAFF. CDR3 nucleotide sequence: TGTGCCAGCAGTTACGGGAACGTCAGACCTGAAGCTTTCTTT.

In its sample, this clonotype was seen many times. One junction end does not reproduce the germline sequence, and a read error may be involved. This chain connects TRBV7-8 to TRBJ2-7, with D perhaps given as TRBD1 or TRBD2 (5 bases each). The germline CDR1 and CDR2 sequences are SGHVS and FQNEAQ. CDR3 length: 13 residues. CDR3 sequence: CASSLSPDRRGFF. The CDR3 nucleotides read TGTGCCAGCAGCTTATCCCCCGACAGACGAGGGTTCTTC.

At least ten counts were recorded for this clonotype. This chain connects TRBV9 to TRBJ1-2; D not resolved. The CDR3 consists of 12 residues. Trimming removed 2 bases at V and 4 bases at J, with 6 bases between. Germline V gene data show CDR1 as SGDLS and CDR2 as YYNGEE. Written as DNA, the CDR3 is TGTGCCAGCAGCGTGGGCAGCTATGGCTACACCTTC. Translating it yields CASSVGSYGYTF.

This clonotype was seen at least ten times. The CDR3, as DNA: TGTGCCACCAGCAGAGATCGGGGGGCCTACTATGGCTACACCTTC. It specifies CATSRDRGAYYGYTF. This chain links TRBV15 with TRBJ1-2, with D possibly matching TRBD1 (6 bases). V was pared by 0 bases and J by 3 bases, with 11 bases between. This CDR3 is built from 15 residues. Germline values: CDR1 LNHNV, CDR2 YYDKDF (reference sequence). The variable domain in full, with the rest retrieved from reference TRBV15 and TRBJ1-2, is DAMVIQNPRYQVTQFGKPVTLSCSQTLNHNVMYWYQQKSSQAPKLLFHYYDKDFNNEADTPDNFQSRRPNTSFCFLDIRSPGLGDTAMYLCATSRDRGAYYGYTFGSGTRLTVV.

This clonotype has at least ten counts. The rearrangement links TRBV9 to TRBJ1-2, with D tentatively TRBD1 (5 bases). The length of the CDR3 is 12 residues. Germline loops: CDR1 SGDLS, CDR2 YYNGEE. The ends were cut back, 6 bases at V and 2 bases at J, with 8 bases in the middle. The CDR3 reads CASTRGNYGYTF. The CDR3 nucleotides read TGTGCCAGCACCCGGGGGAACTATGGCTACACCTTC.

The V and J genes are TRBV15 and TRBJ1-2, with D perhaps matching TRBD1 (5 bases). Trimming shortened V by 0 bases and J by 3 bases, and 11 bases separated the two germline ends. The CDR3 has 15 amino acids. CDR1 and CDR2 (germline): LNHNV, YYDKDF (reference sequence). CDR3 bases: TGTGCCACCAGCAGAGATTACGACAGCTACTATGGCTACACCTTC. Translation gives CATSRDYDSYYGYTF.

This clonotype was seen at least ten times. The V gene is TRBV15, the J gene TRBJ2-5; 9 nucleotides agree with TRBD1. CDR1 LNHNV and CDR2 YYDKDF come from the germline V gene (reference sequence). V shed 1 base, J shed 5 bases, and the junction held 5 bases outside the gene matches. This CDR3 comprises 15 residues. As DNA, the CDR3 is TGTGCCACCAGCAGAGTGAACAGGGGGCGTGAGACCCAGTACTTC. Translation: CATSRVNRGRETQYF.

The V gene is TRBV7-9, the J gene TRBJ1-2, with D unclear. Germline CDR1 is SEHNR and CDR2 is FQNEAQ (reference sequence). The CDR3 contains 14 residues. V lost 3 bases and J lost 1, with 9 bases in between. The CDR3 region has the DNA TGTGCCAGCAGCTTTGGGGAGGATAACTATGGCTACACCTTC. It encodes CASSFGEDNYGYTF.

The chain is built from TRBV28 and TRBJ2-7, with D possibly matching TRBD1 (5 bases). Trimming removed 4 bases from V and 4 bases from J, with 17 bases in between. Germline V CDR1 and CDR2: MDHEN, SYDVKM. This CDR3 has 15 residues. CDR3 sequence: CASSSTRTRKYEQYF. CDR3 DNA sequence: TGTGCCAGCAGTTCCACGAGGACAAGGAAATACGAGCAGTACTTC.

As concerns this clonotype: Sequence at one end of the junction differs from germline and may be a read error. The chain couples TRBV4-2 to TRBJ1-1, with 8 bases matching TRBD1. The CDR3 length is 17 residues. Germline loops: CDR1 LGHNA, CDR2 YNFKEQ. The chain's CDR3 is CASNTGQGRSMNTEAFF. The CDR3 DNA follows: TGTGCCAGCAACACCGGACAGGGCAGATCCATGAACACTGAGGCTTTCTTT.

This clonotype was found many times. This chain uses TRBV29-1 with TRBJ2-1; the match to TRBD2 covers 15 bases. The CDR3 covers 15 residues. Germline trimming cut 6 bases from V and 9 bases from J; bases unmatched to any gene: 9. CDR1 and CDR2 from the germline V gene are SQVTM and ANQGSEA. This chain's CDR3 is CSVGGTSGGYVEQFF. The CDR3 DNA follows: TGCAGCGTCGGGGGGACTAGCGGGGGGTACGTTGAGCAGTTCTTC.

This chain uses TRBV10-3 with TRBJ2-5; TRBD2 is a possible D gene (6 bases). V lost 5 bases and J 5 bases, leaving 9 bases between the germline ends. The V gene's germline CDR1 is ENHRY and CDR2 SYGVKD. This CDR3 contains 12 residues. As DNA, the CDR3 is TGTGCCATCAGTAAGGGGAGGGAGACCCAGTACTTC. Residues: CAISKGRETQYF.

This clonotype was detected ten times or more. The V gene is TRBV19, the J gene TRBJ1-5, with D unresolved. CDR1 LNHDA and CDR2 SQIVND come from the germline V gene (reference sequence). This CDR3 region has 16 residues. V lost 0 bases to trimming and J lost 6 bases, with 15 bases between them. DNA of the CDR3: TGTGCCAGTAGTATAGAGGCATCCGGAGATGGTCAGCCCCAGCATTTT. Its protein product is CASSIEASGDGQPQHF.

On this clonotype: Mismatch with germline at one junction end may stem from a read error. V is TRBV7-9 and J is TRBJ1-2; D remains unclear. The CDR3 runs 14 residues. The germline gives CDR1 SEHNR, CDR2 FQNEAQ (reference sequence). The CDR3 DNA reads as TGTGCCAGCAGCTTAAATTTGGCAGACTATGGCTACGCCTTC. This encodes CASSLNLADYGYAF.

CDR3 nucleotides: TGTGCCAGCTCACCGGGCCCAGGGGATTCACCCCTCCACTTT. The encoded protein is CASSPGPGDSPLHF. This chain connects TRBV2 to TRBJ1-6; weak D call: TRBD1 (6 bases). V was trimmed by 8 bases and J by 8 bases, leaving 16 bases between them. From germline, CDR1 is SNHLY and CDR2 FYNNEI. This CDR3 comprises 14 residues.